Each of the 29 T cell receptor beta chains below was sequenced from the same sample in a study of blood T cell repertoires in COVID-19. TCRdb's copy holds only in-frame clones and misses some; the assay was immunoSEQ multiplex PCR. Here the sample spans 130,000 or so clones, 83% being singletons. The sample comprised PBMCs or T cells enriched from blood (not recorded which). The receptors come from a man aged 25-40 years who had recovered from COVID-19.

The chain links TRBV7-9 to TRBJ1-1; 7 bases match TRBD1. Germline trimming cut 1 base from V and 4 bases from J; bases unmatched to any gene: 3. Per the germline V gene, CDR1 is SEHNR and CDR2 is FQNEAQ (reference sequence). CDR3 length: 14 amino acids. The CDR3 is CASSLGQGVTEAFF. Written as DNA, the CDR3 is TGTGCCAGCAGCTTAGGACAGGGAGTCACTGAAGCTTTCTTT.

This clone has just one count. The rearrangement joins TRBV19 to TRBJ2-1; 8 nucleotides align to TRBD1. The CDR3 is 15 residues long. Germline V gene lookup returns CDR1 LNHDA and CDR2 SQIVND (reference sequence). The V and J ends lost 9 bases and 6 bases, in that order; junction bases with no gene match: 13. The CDR3 sequence is CASAARQGFPNEQFF. The CDR3 DNA is TGTGCCAGCGCCGCTCGACAGGGGTTCCCCAATGAGCAGTTCTTC. Together with reference TRBV19 and TRBJ2-1, the CDR3 gives the full variable domain: DGGITQSPKYLFRKEGQNVTLSCEQNLNHDAMYWYRQDPGQGLRLIYYSQIVNDFQKGDIAEGYSVSREKKESFPLTVTSAQKNPTAFYLCASAARQGFPNEQFFGPGTRLTVL.

A word on this clone: Other nucleotide sequences in the sample specify the same CDR3. The chain has TRBV29-1 and TRBJ2-2; D unclear. Germline loops: CDR1 SQVTM, CDR2 ANQGSEA. The V and J ends lost 4 bases and 1 base respectively, with 4 bases between them. The CDR3 extends over 12 amino acids. The CDR3: CSVAGNTGELFF. The CDR3 nucleotides read TGCAGCGTTGCAGGGAACACCGGGGAGCTGTTTTTT.

The rearrangement uses TRBV27 and TRBJ1-4; 9 positions agree with TRBD1. The CDR3 extends over 15 amino acids. CDR1 is MNHEY, CDR2 SMNVEV, per germline (reference sequence). V trimming: 6 bases; J trimming: 4 bases; junction bases outside the gene matches: 6. The CDR3 DNA reads TGTGCCAGCAGACAGGGACAGGGAAATAATGAAAAACTGTTTTTT. Translation: CASRQGQGNNEKLFF.

The chain carries TRBV2 and TRBJ2-3; tentative D call: TRBD2 (6 bases). Per germline, CDR1 SNHLY and CDR2 FYNNEI. The germline V and J ends were trimmed by 7 bases and 6 bases, with 20 bases remaining between them. This CDR3 region has 15 residues. CDR3 sequence: CASTLVRERGDTQYF. CDR3 DNA: TGTGCCAGCACCCTCGTGCGGGAACGGGGGGATACGCAGTATTTT.

The chain uses TRBV20-1 and TRBJ1-5, with 9 nucleotides matching TRBD1. V trimming: 3 bases; J trimming: 4 bases; junction bases outside the gene matches: 10. Germline loops: CDR1 DFQATT, CDR2 SNEGSKA (reference sequence). This CDR3 contains 16 residues. CDR3 nucleotides: TGCAGTGCTAGTGTTCAGGGGACAGGGCGGAATCAGCCCCAGCATTTT. This translates into CSASVQGTGRNQPQHF.

The rearrangement joins TRBV15 to TRBJ2-5, with no clear D. The CDR3 has 12 residues. V was trimmed by 4 bases and J by 5 bases, leaving 8 bases between them. In germline, CDR1 is LNHNV, CDR2 YYDKDF (reference sequence). CDR3 DNA sequence: TGTGCCACCAGCAACAGTTTGGAGACCCAGTACTTC. Protein: CATSNSLETQYF.

The gene calls are TRBV10-3 and TRBJ2-7; perhaps TRBD2 as D (7 bases). The germline CDR1 and CDR2 sequences are ENHRY and SYGVKD. The CDR3 runs 16 residues. Trimming removed 0 bases from V and 0 bases from J, with 12 bases in between. This chain's CDR3 is CAISESGGGSSYEQYV. CDR3 DNA: TGTGCCATCAGTGAGTCAGGCGGGGGCAGCTCCTACGAGCAGTACGTC.

J is TRBJ1-5 and V is TRBV27; D possibly corresponds to TRBD1 (5 bases). This CDR3 has 16 amino acids. Germline V gene sequence: CDR1 MNHEY, CDR2 SMNVEV (reference sequence). Trimming stripped 5 bases from V and 0 bases from J, with 14 bases between. The CDR3 sequence: CASSIPGGISNQPQHF. DNA for the CDR3: TGTGCCAGCAGTATCCCCGGGGGGATTAGCAATCAGCCCCAGCATTTT.

The chain couples TRBV6-1 to TRBJ2-2; 7 nucleotides agree with TRBD2. CDR1 and CDR2 from the germline V gene are MNHNS and SASEGT. J was trimmed by 5 bases and V by 0 bases; bases with no gene match: 12. This CDR3 is built from 18 residues. DNA of the CDR3: TGTGCCAGCAGTGAAGCGTCTAGCGGCGTATTCGCTACCGGGGAGCTGTTTTTT. Its protein is CASSEASSGVFATGELFF.

CDR3 nucleotides: TGTGCCAGCAGCCAAGAGCACGGGACAGGGGGTTTGTACGAGCAGTACTTC. Its translation is CASSQEHGTGGLYEQYF. V usage is TRBV4-2 and J usage is TRBJ2-7, with TRBD1 identical over 11 bases. The CDR3 is made up of 17 amino acids. Germline loops: CDR1 LGHNA, CDR2 YNFKEQ. V gave up 0 bases and J gave up 4 bases; unmatched junction bases: 8.

The chain couples TRBV6-2 or TRBV6-3 to TRBJ1-5; no definite D call. The V end lost 3 bases, the J end lost 2 bases, and 14 bases lay between the germline ends. The CDR3 is 16 residues long. Germline CDR1 reads MNHEY; CDR2 reads SVGEGT. The CDR3 DNA reads as TGTGCCAGCAGTTATATGCAGAGGATAGGCAATCAGCCCCAGCATTTT. Translation: CASSYMQRIGNQPQHF.

The chain has TRBV5-1 and TRBJ1-2, with D possibly being TRBD1 (6 bases). The V gene lost 4 bases and the J gene lost 7 bases, with 14 bases spanning the gap. The CDR3 extends over 13 amino acids. Germline CDR1 reads SGHRS; CDR2 reads YFSETQ. The CDR3 region has the DNA TGCGCCAGCAGCACCCAGGGGTCGAGTGGCTACACCTTC. Translating gives CASSTQGSSGYTF.

V usage is TRBV3-1 (or the pseudogene TRBV3-2) and J usage is TRBJ1-2, with D possibly TRBD1 on 5 matching bases. With 3 bases removed from V and 2 bases from J, the gap between germline ends came to 10 bases. The CDR3 covers 14 residues. In germline, CDR1 is LGHDT, CDR2 YNNKEL (reference sequence). The CDR3 loop reads CASSHGRANYGYTF. The CDR3 DNA reads TGTGCCAGCAGCCATGGCAGGGCAAACTATGGCTACACCTTC.

This clone was observed a handful of times. The chain combines TRBV5-4 with TRBJ1-1; D unresolved. With 4 bases removed from V and 1 base from J, the gap between germline ends came to 8 bases. CDR3 length: 13 residues. Germline loops: CDR1 SGHNT, CDR2 YYREEE (reference sequence). CDR3: CASSGGPNTEAFF. CDR3 DNA sequence: TGTGCCAGCAGCGGAGGGCCGAACACTGAAGCTTTCTTT.

This clone was picked up a small number of times. This rearrangement joins TRBV10-3 to TRBJ2-1, with TRBD2 matching over 8 bases. The CDR3 is made up of 11 amino acids. The ends lost 7 bases at V and 9 bases at J; junction bases unmatched: 2. CDR1 is ENHRY and CDR2 is SYGVKD in the germline V gene. The CDR3 coding sequence is TGTGCCATCACGGCGGGGGGTGAGCAGTTCTTC. Protein: CAITAGGEQFF.

This clone was recorded only once. The chain joins TRBV2 to TRBJ2-2, with D perhaps TRBD1 (6 bases). CDR3 length equals 15 residues. Germline V CDR1 and CDR2: SNHLY, FYNNEI. V was cut by 3 bases and J by 8 bases, with 16 bases left in between. In DNA form, the CDR3 reads TGTGCCAGCAGTGAGAGGCAGGCAGGGGCAGGGGAGCTGTTTTTT. Protein sequence: CASSERQAGAGELFF.

This chain joins TRBV29-1 and TRBJ2-1; unclear D gene. Germline-derived CDR1 and CDR2 are SQVTM and ANQGSEA. The CDR3 runs 13 residues. Trimming took 7 bases from V and 6 from J, leaving 16 bases between them. CDR3 sequence (DNA): TGCAGCGCAAATAATCCACCGGGCAATGAGCAGTTCTTC. Translated, it gives CSANNPPGNEQFF.

A few counts support this clone. The chain recombines TRBV18 with TRBJ1-3, with D possibly being TRBD1 (6 bases). Germline V gene lookup returns CDR1 KGHSH and CDR2 LQKENI. The V end lost 2 bases, the J end lost 4 bases, and 12 bases lay between the germline ends. The CDR3 runs to 15 residues. The CDR3 bases are TGTGCCAGCTCACCAAAACAGGGCTCGGGAAACACCATATATTTT. Translating gives CASSPKQGSGNTIYF.

CDR3 DNA: TGTGCCAGCAGCCGGGGGGGGGATTCACCCCTCCACTTT. It specifies CASSRGGDSPLHF. J is TRBJ1-6 and V is TRBV16; possibly TRBD1 for D (5 bases). CDR3 length: 13 amino acids. Trimming took off 4 bases at V and 8 bases at J, with 9 bases between the two ends. Germline-derived CDR1 and CDR2 are KGHSY and FQNENV.

The V call is TRBV7-6, the J call TRBJ2-3, with 9 bases identical to TRBD2. Germline CDR1 SGHVS, CDR2 FNYEAQ. The CDR3 length is 14 residues. Unmatched junction bases numbered 3, after V lost 3 bases and J lost 5 bases. This CDR3 reads CASSFGGREDTQYF. Written as DNA, the CDR3 is TGTGCCAGCAGCTTCGGCGGGAGGGAAGATACGCAGTATTTT.

The table lists this clone with a few counts. The chain has TRBV5-4 and TRBJ2-3; weak D call: TRBD1 (6 bases). Between the trimmed V and J ends, which lost 5 bases and 5 bases, there was a span of 15 bases. The CDR3 is made up of 14 amino acids. In germline, CDR1 is SGHNT, CDR2 YYREEE (reference sequence). The CDR3 DNA reads as TGTGCCAGCAGGTCACAGGGCATTCTAGATACGCAGTATTTT. Translation gives CASRSQGILDTQYF.

The sample holds a few counts of this clone. The chain carries TRBV6-4 and TRBJ2-1; 8 nucleotides agree with TRBD2. The length of the CDR3 is 15 residues. Germline V gives CDR1 MRHNA, CDR2 SNTAGT. Trimming took 3 bases from V and 2 from J; bases not matched to a gene: 3. As DNA, the CDR3 is TGTGCCAGCAGTGAAGCGGGGGAGGCCTACAATGAGCAGTTCTTC. Amino acids: CASSEAGEAYNEQFF.

V usage is TRBV6-5 and J usage is TRBJ2-7; TRBD1 matches 7 bases. Germline trimming cut 6 bases from V and 4 bases from J; bases unmatched to any gene: 6. The CDR3 runs to 13 residues. Germline V lookup: CDR1 MNHEY, CDR2 SVGAGI. The CDR3, as DNA: TGTGCCAGCAGCGGGACAGCCAAGTACGAGCAGTACGTC. This encodes CASSGTAKYEQYV.

CDR3 nucleotides: TGTGCCAGCACCGGACAGCAAGAGACCCAGTACTTC. Protein product: CASTGQQETQYF. The chain employs TRBV6-5 and TRBJ2-5; possibly TRBD1 for D (6 bases). V lost 7 bases and J lost 2, with 8 bases in between. The germline V gene has CDR1 MNHEY and CDR2 SVGAGI. This CDR3 has 12 amino acids.

The rearrangement uses TRBV18 and TRBJ1-4; D ambiguous. From germline, CDR1 is KGHSH and CDR2 LQKENI. CDR3 length: 13 amino acids. Trimming shortened V by 3 bases and J by 8 bases, and 10 bases separated the two germline ends. The CDR3 region is CASSPSPGEKLFF. CDR3 coding DNA: TGTGCCAGCTCACCGAGCCCGGGGGAAAAACTGTTTTTT. Combining the CDR3 with reference TRBV18 and TRBJ1-4 gives the whole variable domain NAGVMQNPRHLVRRRGQEARLRCSPMKGHSHVYWYRQLPEEGLKFMVYLQKENIIDESGMPKERFSAEFPKEGPSILRIQQVVRGDSAAYFCASSPSPGEKLFFGSGTQLSVL.

The rearrangement links TRBV6-5 to TRBJ2-7; D is possibly TRBD1 (5 bases). CDR1 and CDR2 from the germline V gene are MNHEY and SVGAGI. Trimming took 2 bases from V and 5 from J, leaving 13 bases between them. The CDR3 spans 14 residues. DNA for the CDR3: TGTGCCAGCAGTTACGGGCAGGGCAACCACGAGCAGTACGTC. Protein: CASSYGQGNHEQYV.

A few counts support this clone. V and J are TRBV5-1 and TRBJ1-6, with unresolved D. This CDR3 has 14 amino acids. Germline V lookup: CDR1 SGHRS, CDR2 YFSETQ. The V gene lost 2 bases and the J gene lost 8 bases, with 11 bases spanning the gap. The CDR3 loop is CASSLNTRDSPLHF. CDR3 DNA: TGCGCCAGCAGCTTAAATACTAGAGATTCACCCCTCCACTTT.

This clone showed up just once. The rearrangement links TRBV3-1 (or the pseudogene TRBV3-2) to TRBJ1-3, with D unresolved. V was clipped by 2 bases and J by 0 bases, with 11 bases between them. CDR1 is LGHDT, CDR2 YNNKEL, per germline (reference sequence). The CDR3 consists of 16 residues. The CDR3 DNA reads as TGTGCCAGCAGCCAATTAGTCCCGAGCTCTGGAAACACCATATATTTT. It yields the protein CASSQLVPSSGNTIYF.